Following are 5 T cell receptor beta chains from one sample sequenced in a study of vaccination and CD4 T cells after COVID-19. Their antigen targets remain unknown. The Oncomine TCR Beta short-read assay was applied to DNA of cultured CD4+ T cells. TCRdb re-derived calls from the PCR reads in MiXCR, one entry per CDR3 protein. The sample holds some 13,000 distinct CDR3 sequences; roughly 46% are singletons and the top ten take approximately 21%. This sample's treatment: roughly 10-day PBMC culture with coronavirus spike peptide pools or control peptides (ViraFEST assay). Sequencing was performed on CD4+ T cells from blood, cultured in vitro, taken before SARS-CoV-2 vaccination. Every receptor here comes from a human donor who had recovered from COVID-19.

This clonotype was observed a few times. The V call is TRBV7-9, the J call TRBJ2-7, with 7 bases matching TRBD1. Losses at the gene ends were 5 bases for V and 3 bases for J; bases not matched to a gene: 7. CDR1 and CDR2 from the germline V gene are SEHNR and FQNEAQ (reference sequence). The CDR3 covers 14 residues. DNA of the CDR3: TGTGCCAGCAGCCACCGGGACAGAAACTACGAGCAGTACTTC. As protein: CASSHRDRNYEQYF.

This clonotype was seen a few times. This chain uses TRBV20-1 with TRBJ1-1; D not resolved. Germline loops: CDR1 DFQATT, CDR2 SNEGSKA (reference sequence). Trimming shortened V by 3 bases and J by 1 base, and 12 bases separated the two germline ends. This CDR3 contains 14 residues. The CDR3 protein is CSASPRQGNTEAFF. Here the CDR3 DNA reads TGCAGTGCTAGTCCCCGACAAGGGAACACTGAAGCTTTCTTT.

The chain couples TRBV11-2 to TRBJ2-7; D perhaps matches TRBD2 (6 bases). Germline V lookup: CDR1 SGHAT, CDR2 FQNNGV. The V and J ends lost 3 bases and 6 bases respectively, with 12 bases between them. This CDR3 spans 13 amino acids. This chain's CDR3 is CASSFETSSEQYF. The CDR3 coding sequence is TGTGCCAGCAGCTTTGAAACTAGCAGCGAGCAGTACTTC.

Regarding this clonotype: It is likely a read error, because the conserved phenylalanine at the end of the CDR3 is missing. The CDR3 here is CASSRGQGIETQYL. CDR3 DNA sequence: TGTGCCAGTAGTAGAGGACAGGGTATAGAGACCCAGTACTTG. The chain uses TRBV19 and TRBJ2-5; TRBD1 matches 8 bases. The CDR3 loop spans 14 amino acids. CDR1 and CDR2 from the germline V gene are LNHDA and SQIVND (reference sequence). V lost 4 bases to trimming and J lost 4 bases; unmatched junction nucleotides: 5.

DNA for the CDR3: TGTGCCAGCAGTTACAGCGGCGTCCTCCAAGAGACCCAGTACTTC. Its protein is CASSYSGVLQETQYF. The chain joins TRBV6-2 or TRBV6-3 to TRBJ2-5; D might be TRBD2 (5 bases). Trimming removed 2 bases at V and 1 base at J, with 11 bases between. The germline gives CDR1 MNHEY, CDR2 SVGEGT. The CDR3 has 15 amino acids.